This TCR beta chain was profiled in a study of T cells expressing NK-cell markers. On the study more broadly: Sequencing of TCR beta repertoires drew on sorted CD3+CD56+NKG2C+, CD3+CD56+NKG2C- and CD3+CD56-NKG2C+ T cells. Seven of the eight sequenced donors were classified as HCMV-seropositive, and one was classified as seronegative. Findings of the study overall: Once again these clonotypes came out on top in the CD3+CD56-NKG2C+ fraction of a few donors.

Comment on this clonotype: Its target is unknown.

This CDR3 is built from 17 residues. The germline V gene encodes CDR1 MGHDK and CDR2 SYGVNS. For TCR beta, cDNA was produced by 5'RACE template switching with UMIs. TCRdb reprocessed the 5' RACE reads, keeping one entry per CDR3 protein, no DNA. In all, the sample yields 200,000 to 300,000 distinct CDR3 sequences. Input material: blood T cells: a sorted CD56 or NKG2C T cell subset, CD4+ or CD8+ T cells, or bulk PBMC T cells (not recorded which). This sequence joins TRBV25-1 and TRBJ2-6. The sequence derives from a man aged 18 to 29 in good health. The CDR3 spells CASSDSLISSGANVLTF.